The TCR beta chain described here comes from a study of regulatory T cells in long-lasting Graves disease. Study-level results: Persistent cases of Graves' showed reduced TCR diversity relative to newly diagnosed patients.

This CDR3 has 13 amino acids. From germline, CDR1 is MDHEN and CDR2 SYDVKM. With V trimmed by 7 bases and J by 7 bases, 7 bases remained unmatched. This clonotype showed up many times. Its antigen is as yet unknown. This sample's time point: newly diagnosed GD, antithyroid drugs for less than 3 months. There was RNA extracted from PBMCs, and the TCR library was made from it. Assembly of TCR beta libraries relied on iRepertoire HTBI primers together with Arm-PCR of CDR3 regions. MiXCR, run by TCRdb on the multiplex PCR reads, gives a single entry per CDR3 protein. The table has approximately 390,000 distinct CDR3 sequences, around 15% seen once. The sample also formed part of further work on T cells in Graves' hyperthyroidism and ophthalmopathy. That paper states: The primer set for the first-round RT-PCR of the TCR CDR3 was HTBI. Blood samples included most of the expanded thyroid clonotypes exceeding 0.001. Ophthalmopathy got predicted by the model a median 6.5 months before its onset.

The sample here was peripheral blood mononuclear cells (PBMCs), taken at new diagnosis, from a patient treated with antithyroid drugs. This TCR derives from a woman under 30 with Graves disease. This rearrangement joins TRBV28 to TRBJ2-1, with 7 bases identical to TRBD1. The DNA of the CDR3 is TGTGCCAGCACCGACAGGGTTAAGAATGAGCAGTTCTTC. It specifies CASTDRVKNEQFF.